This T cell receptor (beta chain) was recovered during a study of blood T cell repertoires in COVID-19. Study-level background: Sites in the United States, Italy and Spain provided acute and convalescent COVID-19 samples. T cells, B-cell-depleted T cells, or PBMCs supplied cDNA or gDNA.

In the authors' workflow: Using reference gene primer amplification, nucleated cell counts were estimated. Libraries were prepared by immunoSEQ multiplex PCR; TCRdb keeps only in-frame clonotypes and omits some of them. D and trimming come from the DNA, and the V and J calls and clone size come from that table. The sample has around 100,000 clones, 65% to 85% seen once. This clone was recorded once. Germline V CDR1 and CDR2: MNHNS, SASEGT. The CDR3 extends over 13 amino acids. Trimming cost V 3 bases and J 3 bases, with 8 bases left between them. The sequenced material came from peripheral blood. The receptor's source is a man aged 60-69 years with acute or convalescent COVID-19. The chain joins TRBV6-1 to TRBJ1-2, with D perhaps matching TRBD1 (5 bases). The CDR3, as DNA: TGTGCCAGCAGTGAGACAGTCTACTATGGCTACACCTTC. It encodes CASSETVYYGYTF.